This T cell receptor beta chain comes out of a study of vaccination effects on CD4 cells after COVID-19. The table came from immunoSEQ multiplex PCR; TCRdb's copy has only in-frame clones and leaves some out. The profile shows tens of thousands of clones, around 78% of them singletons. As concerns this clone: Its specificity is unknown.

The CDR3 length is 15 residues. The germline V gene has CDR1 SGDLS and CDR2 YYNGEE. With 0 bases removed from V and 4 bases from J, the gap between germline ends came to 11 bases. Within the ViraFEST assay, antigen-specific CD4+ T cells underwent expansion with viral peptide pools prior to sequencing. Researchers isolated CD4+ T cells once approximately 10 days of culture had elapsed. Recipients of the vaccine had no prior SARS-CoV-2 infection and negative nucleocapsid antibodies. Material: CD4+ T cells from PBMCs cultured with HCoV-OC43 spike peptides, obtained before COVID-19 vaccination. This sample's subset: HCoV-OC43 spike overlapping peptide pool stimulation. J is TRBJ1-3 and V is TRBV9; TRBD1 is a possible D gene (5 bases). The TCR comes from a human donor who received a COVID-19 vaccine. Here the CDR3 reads CASSVVAGQGNTIYF. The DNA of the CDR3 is TGTGCCAGCAGCGTAGTGGCAGGGCAAGGAAACACCATATATTTT.